The 6 T cell receptor beta chains reported below all come from one sample, sequenced in a study of T cell responses to AZD1222 COVID-19 vaccine. Clones were sequenced by immunoSEQ multiplex PCR, and TCRdb holds only the in-frame ones, with some missing. Counted here are about 270,000 clones, almost 95% occurring once; the ten biggest clones make up 0.55%. This specimen consisted of peripheral blood, obtained 28 days after the second AZD1222 dose. The receptors were gathered from an adult who received the AZD1222 COVID-19 vaccine.

This clone appeared a single time. V and J are TRBV10-3 and TRBJ2-5, with 7 bases aligning to TRBD1. The V and J ends lost 4 bases and 4 bases, in that order; junction bases with no gene match: 6. Germline loops: CDR1 ENHRY, CDR2 SYGVKD. The CDR3 is 14 residues long. The CDR3: CAISVRDSRETQYF. Here the CDR3 DNA reads TGTGCCATCAGTGTAAGGGACAGTAGAGAGACCCAGTACTTC.

The chain combines TRBV6-5 with TRBJ1-5; D is ambiguous. The CDR3 is 14 residues long. Germline values: CDR1 MNHEY, CDR2 SVGAGI. The V gene lost 2 bases and the J gene lost 6 bases, with 11 bases spanning the gap. CDR3 loop: CASSYDPSAQPQHF. CDR3 in DNA: TGTGCCAGCAGTTACGACCCCTCGGCTCAGCCCCAGCATTTT.

V and J are TRBV12-3 or TRBV12-4 and TRBJ1-5; D is undetermined. There are 13 residues in the CDR3. Trimming took 7 bases from V and 5 from J, leaving 12 bases between them. The CDR3 here is CASMRQRHQPQHF. The CDR3 DNA is TGTGCCAGCATGCGGCAGAGACATCAGCCCCAGCATTTT.

The V gene is TRBV7-3, the J gene TRBJ2-3; D possibly corresponds to TRBD2 (5 bases). Germline V CDR1 and CDR2: SGHTA, FQGTGA. The CDR3 extends over 18 amino acids. The V gene lost 0 bases and the J gene lost 2 bases, with 18 bases spanning the gap. The CDR3: CASSLTPPREYSTDTQYF. In DNA, the CDR3 is TGTGCCAGCAGCTTAACGCCCCCCCGGGAATACTCCACAGATACGCAGTATTTT.

The gene calls are TRBV5-6 and TRBJ2-7; no firm D call. The germline V and J ends were trimmed by 3 bases and 0 bases, with 10 bases remaining between them. CDR1 is SGHDT, CDR2 YYEEEE, per germline. This CDR3 comprises 14 residues. CDR3 nucleotide sequence: TGTGCCAGCAGCTCCCCAACAGTCTCCTACGAGCAGTACTTC. Its protein is CASSSPTVSYEQYF.

CDR3: CASSQDPLGKYF. CDR3 nucleotide sequence: TGTGCCAGCAGCCAAGATCCTCTAGGGAAGTACTTC. This chain joins TRBV3-1 (or the pseudogene TRBV3-2) and TRBJ2-7; no reliable D call. Looked up from germline, CDR1 is LGHDT and CDR2 is YNNKEL (reference sequence). The CDR3 totals 12 residues. The V end was cut by 0 bases, the J end by 11 bases, with 11 bases between.